Reported below is one TCR beta chain. The clone's antigen remains unknown. A junction boundary mismatches the germline segment, possibly from a read error. This record comes from a study of post-analysis software for immune sequencing data (dated by TCRdb to the mid-2010s). Regarding the complete study: Recorded disease courses included relapsing-remitting, secondary progressive and progressive-relapsing multiple sclerosis, with some patients lacking subtype annotation. The multiple sclerosis patient repertoires were compared with ten to eleven previously published healthy control repertoires from donors aged 6 to 25 years. A subset of samples was prepared in parallel using single-end sample barcoding, then pooled and co-amplified after Illumina adapter ligation. Points the paper makes about the study in general: When samples were clustered directly using the F measure, samples prepared in the same batch co-clustered strongly, which prompted a batch-effect correction. The multiple sclerosis patient group was slightly younger than the control group. Roughly 5 TRBV segments, including TRBV5-6, TRBV5-1 and TRBV20-1, were significantly more frequent in patients than controls. Multiple sclerosis patients had significantly lower normalized Chao1 diversity than controls, a result that suggests substantial peripheral T-cell clonal expansion.

There are 13 amino acids in the CDR3, from cysteine to phenylalanine inclusive. Just CDR3 DNA is preserved here, 39 bases in frame from base 1. CDR1 and CDR2 were assigned from the germline V gene as SGHRS and YFSETQ. To demonstrate the VDJtools post-analysis software, TCR beta repertoires were profiled from the peripheral blood of 13 young patients with multiple sclerosis. The multiple sclerosis patients were children and adolescents ranging in age from roughly 6 to 15 years. The library was made by PCR. Sequencing was performed on an Illumina HiSeq 2500. To reduce PCR and sequencing biases, unique molecular identifiers were built into the TCR beta cDNA libraries. Every 1 to 10 million input T cells yielded about 500,000 cDNA molecules, meaning each molecule approximated one T cell. The patient libraries were prepared and sequenced using the same protocol as the earlier healthy control dataset. Within a given batch, samples were prepared together, multiplexed and sequenced on the same HiSeq lane. The original pipeline was this. MIGEC handled the raw barcoded reads, throwing out single-read molecular identifier groups before consensus assembly and CDR3 extraction. VDJtools was used for post-analysis of the clonotype tables, with diversity normalized by down-sampling every dataset to the smallest sample size. In repertoire overlap clustering, CDR3 amino acid sequences, but not nucleotide sequences, were matched to correct batch-related cross-sample contamination. In-frame beta chains were kept once TCRdb had trimmed the public reads at Q25 with fastp and called clones with MiXCR. Duplicate CDR3 protein sequences are folded into a single record with the most common DNA and genes. It is TCRdb's table, rather than the study itself, that gives the V and J calls and clone size. The sample contains over 700,000 distinct CDR3 sequences, about 32% of them found a single time. Roughly 0.57% of the sample comes from the top ten.

The chain is encoded by TRBV5-1 joined to TRBJ1-6; no confident D gene assignment can be made. The origin of this receptor is a girl between 10 and 17 years old with multiple sclerosis. The sample comprised blood. The CDR3 reads CANSLDGVSPLHF. The nucleotide sequence is given as TGCGCCAACAGCTTGGATGGGGTTTCACCCCTCCACTTT.